The 10 T cell receptor beta chains below were found in one sample sequenced in a study of cytomegalovirus exposure and HLA in healthy donors. This PCR relied on a set of 60 Vbeta primers and 13 Jbeta primers. Method: immunoSEQ multiplex PCR; TCRdb's copy keeps in-frame clones and lacks some. The profile shows over 70,000 clones, approximately 80% of them singletons. Sequenced sample: PBMCs. These receptors were collected from a man in his fifties in good health and CMV-seropositive.

The V call is TRBV5-1, the J call TRBJ2-7; possible D gene TRBD1, 5 bases. This CDR3 spans 15 amino acids. Deletions cut 0 bases from V and 1 base from J, with 11 bases between. Germline V gene lookup returns CDR1 SGHRS and CDR2 YFSETQ. Here the CDR3 reads CASSLEGSNSYEQYF. The CDR3 bases are TGCGCCAGCAGCTTGGAGGGGTCTAATTCCTACGAGCAGTACTTC.

The chain carries TRBV18 and TRBJ2-5, with 13 bases lining up with TRBD2. V dropped 2 bases and J dropped 2; count of bases not matched to a gene: 5. The CDR3 contains 17 residues. Germline CDR1 reads KGHSH; CDR2 reads LQKENI. As DNA, the CDR3 is TGTGCCAGCTCACCATTACTAGCGGGAGGGAAACAAGAGACCCAGTACTTC. This translates into CASSPLLAGGKQETQYF.

V and J are TRBV7-9 and TRBJ2-1; weak D call: TRBD2 (5 bases). Germline loops: CDR1 SEHNR, CDR2 FQNEAQ (reference sequence). Trimming pared 4 bases from V and 4 bases from J, leaving 14 bases between. The CDR3 contains 15 residues. DNA for the CDR3: TGTGCCAGCAGCTCGGACTTGGATTTATACAATGAGCAGTTCTTC. Its translation: CASSSDLDLYNEQFF.

The rearrangement joins TRBV7-6 to TRBJ2-2; a weak D match, TRBD1 (6 bases). V lost 5 bases to trimming and J lost 6 bases, with 10 bases between them. Germline CDR1 reads SGHVS; CDR2 reads FNYEAQ. The CDR3 runs 13 residues. The CDR3 region has the DNA TGTGCCAGCAGCGGGGGCGCGCCCGGGGAGCTGTTTTTT. It specifies CASSGGAPGELFF.

The V gene is TRBV18, the J gene TRBJ2-3; 9 positions match TRBD2. CDR1 is KGHSH, CDR2 LQKENI, per germline. The CDR3 has 15 residues. Losses at the gene ends were 0 bases for V and 14 bases for J; bases not matched to a gene: 12. This chain's CDR3 is CASSPPRGGTQLAYF. The CDR3 region has the DNA TGTGCCAGCTCACCACCGCGGGGGGGGACCCAACTAGCGTATTTT.

On this clone itself: The germline gene is not matched at one end of the junction; a read error may be the cause. The chain joins TRBV7-7 to TRBJ2-5, with 7 bases matching TRBD1. Looked up from germline, CDR1 is SSHAT and CDR2 is FNYEAQ (reference sequence). The CDR3 covers 13 residues. CDR3 in DNA: TGTGCTAGCAGCTTATCAGGGGGAGAGACCCAGTACTTC. Its protein product is CASSLSGGETQYF.

The chain has TRBV30 and TRBJ2-3; D gene ambiguous. V lost 3 bases to trimming and J lost 0 bases, with 7 bases between them. Per the germline V gene, CDR1 is GTSNPN and CDR2 is SVGIG (reference sequence). The CDR3 contains 13 residues. CDR3: CAWSQRSTDTQYF. In DNA, the CDR3 is TGTGCCTGGAGCCAACGGAGCACAGATACGCAGTATTTT.

The J gene is TRBJ2-1, the V gene TRBV11-3, with 16 bases fitting TRBD2. With V trimmed by 4 bases and J by 8 bases, 8 bases remained unmatched. This CDR3 is built from 17 residues. Germline V CDR1 and CDR2: SGHNT, YENEEA. CDR3 sequence reads: CASSSGLAGGPRDEQFF. The DNA for the CDR3 is TGTGCCAGCAGCTCGGGACTAGCGGGAGGGCCCCGAGATGAGCAGTTCTTC.

The V and J genes are TRBV5-1 and TRBJ2-7, with TRBD1 matching over 11 bases. This CDR3 region has 16 residues. J lost 2 bases, V lost 4 bases, and 8 bases had no gene match. Per the germline V gene, CDR1 is SGHRS and CDR2 is YFSETQ. The CDR3 sequence is CASSPGGTGGTYEQYF. For the CDR3, the DNA is TGCGCCAGCAGCCCGGGAGGGACAGGGGGAACCTACGAGCAGTACTTC.

The chain uses TRBV7-2 and TRBJ2-3; TRBD2 is a possible D gene (5 bases). Germline CDR1 reads SGHTA; CDR2 reads FQGNSA. The CDR3 sequence is 16 residues long. V lost 2 bases and J lost 0, with 12 bases in between. The CDR3 loop is CASSLFGGPSTDTQYF. CDR3 coding DNA: TGTGCCAGCAGCTTATTCGGCGGGCCTAGCACAGATACGCAGTATTTT.